This TCR beta chain is drawn from a study of identical twins. Via MiXCR, TCRdb re-called the 5' RACE reads, giving one row per CDR3 protein. This sample carries 500,000 or so distinct CDR3 sequences, around 20% of them seen once, and the ten largest clones take around 0.91%. These same data were also listed under a study on T cells expressing NK-cell markers.

The clonotype was recovered from a woman aged 18-29 years in good health. Sequences were obtained from CD4+ T cells sorted from blood.

CDR3 protein: CASQTSGEMEQYF. CDR3 bases: TGTGCCTCGCAGACTAGCGGGGAAATGGAGCAGTACTTC. The V call is TRBV10-3, the J call TRBJ2-7; 11 bases agree with TRBD2. Germline V gene sequence: CDR1 ENHRY, CDR2 SYGVKD. The CDR3 runs 13 residues. J gave up 7 bases and V 11 bases, and 10 bases lay outside the gene matches.